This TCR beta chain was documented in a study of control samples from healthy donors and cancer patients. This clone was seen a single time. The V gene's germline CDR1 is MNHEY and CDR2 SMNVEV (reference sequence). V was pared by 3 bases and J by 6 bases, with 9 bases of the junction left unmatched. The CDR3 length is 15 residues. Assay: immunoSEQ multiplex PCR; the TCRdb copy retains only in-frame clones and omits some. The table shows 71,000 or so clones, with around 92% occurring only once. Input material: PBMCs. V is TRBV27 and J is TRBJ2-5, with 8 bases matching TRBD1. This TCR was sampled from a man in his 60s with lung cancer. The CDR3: CASSLLAGGIKTQYF. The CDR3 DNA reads TGTGCCAGCAGTTTGCTGGCAGGGGGCATAAAGACCCAGTACTTC.